Listed here is a single T cell receptor (beta chain). Its target is not known. Being one base from a much bigger clone, this may be a read error. Study results and limitations: Tumor Tregs overlapped most with tumor, then blood, naive CD4+ cells. Larger-cohort validation covered only one TCR beta V-J rearrangement.

After constant-region reverse-primer amplification, full-length variable regions underwent semi-nested PCR with Nested Universal Primer A. Via MiXCR, TCRdb re-called the 5' RACE reads, giving one row per CDR3 protein. This sample has tens of thousands of distinct CDR3 sequences, with approximately 25% found just once. CD4+CD45RO+CD25- cells were isolated as memory CD4+ T cells. This CDR3 is 15 amino acids long. Germline V gene data show CDR1 as MNHEY and CDR2 as SMNVEV (reference sequence). The gene calls are TRBV27 and TRBJ1-6, with D possibly TRBD1 on 6 matching bases. The TCR was taken from a female donor with breast cancer. The specimen was memory CD4+ T cells sorted from blood. Subset denoted: memory CD4+ T cells, CD4+CD45RO+CD25-. CDR3 loop: CASSVGQIYNTPLHF. Here the CDR3 DNA reads TGTGCCAGCAGTGTAGGACAGATCTATAATACACCCCTCCACTTT.